This T cell receptor (beta chain) was recovered during a study of shared clonotypes between healthy human individuals. Clones were read by immunoSEQ multiplex PCR, and TCRdb kept only the in-frame ones, dropping some. This table holds roughly 1 million clones, about 75% found once. The count of this clone is one. Germline CDR1 is LNHDA and CDR2 is SQIVND (reference sequence). The CDR3 covers 16 residues. Trimming removed 6 bases from V and 6 bases from J; junction bases left unmatched: 12. The J gene is TRBJ2-1, the V gene TRBV19, with 9 bases matching TRBD2. Sequenced: memory CD4+ T cells sorted from blood. Described subset: CD45RA-negative fraction. This clonotype was sampled from a man aged 18 to 35 in good health. CDR3 in DNA: TGTGCCAGTAGCATACTCTTCCTAGCGGGATCCAATGAGCAGTTCTTC. It codes for CASSILFLAGSNEQFF. Complete variable domain (other parts from reference TRBV19 and TRBJ2-1): DGGITQSPKYLFRKEGQNVTLSCEQNLNHDAMYWYRQDPGQGLRLIYYSQIVNDFQKGDIAEGYSVSREKKESFPLTVTSAQKNPTAFYLCASSILFLAGSNEQFFGPGTRLTVL.